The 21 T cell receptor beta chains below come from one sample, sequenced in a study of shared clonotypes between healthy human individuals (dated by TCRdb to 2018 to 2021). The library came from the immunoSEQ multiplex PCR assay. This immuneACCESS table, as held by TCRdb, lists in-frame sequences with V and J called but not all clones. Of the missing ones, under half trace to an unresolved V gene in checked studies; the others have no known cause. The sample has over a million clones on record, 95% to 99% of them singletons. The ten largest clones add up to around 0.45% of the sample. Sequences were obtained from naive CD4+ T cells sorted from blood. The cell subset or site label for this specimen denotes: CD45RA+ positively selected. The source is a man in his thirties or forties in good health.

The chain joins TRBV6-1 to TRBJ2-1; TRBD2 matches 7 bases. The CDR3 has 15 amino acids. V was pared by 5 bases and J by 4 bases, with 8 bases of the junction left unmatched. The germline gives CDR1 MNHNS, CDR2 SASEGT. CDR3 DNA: TGTGCCAGCAGTTTGGCGGGAGCGGGATACAATGAGCAGTTCTTC. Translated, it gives CASSLAGAGYNEQFF.

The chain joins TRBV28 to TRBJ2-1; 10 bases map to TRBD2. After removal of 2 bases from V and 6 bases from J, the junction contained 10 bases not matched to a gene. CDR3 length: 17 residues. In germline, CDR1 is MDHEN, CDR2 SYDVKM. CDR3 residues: CASSLRVSSGRINEQFF. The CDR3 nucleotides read TGTGCCAGCAGTTTAAGGGTGTCTAGCGGGAGAATCAATGAGCAGTTCTTC.

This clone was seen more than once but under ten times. In DNA, the CDR3 is TGTGCCAGCAGCTACCGGGACCAAGAGACCCAGTACTTC. Translated, it gives CASSYRDQETQYF. V and J are TRBV7-2 and TRBJ2-5; D call uncertain. This CDR3 region has 13 residues. Per germline, CDR1 SGHTA and CDR2 FQGNSA. Between the trimmed V and J ends, which lost 4 bases and 0 bases, there was a span of 6 bases.

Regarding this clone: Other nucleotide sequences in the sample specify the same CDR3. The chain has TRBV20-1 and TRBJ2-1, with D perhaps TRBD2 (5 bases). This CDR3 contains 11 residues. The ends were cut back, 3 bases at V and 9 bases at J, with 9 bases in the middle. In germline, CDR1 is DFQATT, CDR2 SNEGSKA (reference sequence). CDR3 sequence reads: CSARGVGEQFF. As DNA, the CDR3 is TGCAGTGCTAGGGGAGTCGGTGAGCAGTTCTTC.

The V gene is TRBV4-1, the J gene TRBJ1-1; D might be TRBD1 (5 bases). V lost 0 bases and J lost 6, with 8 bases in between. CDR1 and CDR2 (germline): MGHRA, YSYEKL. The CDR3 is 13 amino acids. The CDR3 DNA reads TGCGCCAGCAGCCAAGATCGGGGCCCTGAAGCTTTCTTT. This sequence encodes CASSQDRGPEAFF.

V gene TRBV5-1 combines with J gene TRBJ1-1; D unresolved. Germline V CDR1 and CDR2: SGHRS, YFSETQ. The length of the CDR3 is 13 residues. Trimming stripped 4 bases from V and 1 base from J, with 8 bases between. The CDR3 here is CASSTLGNTEAFF. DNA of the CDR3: TGCGCCAGCAGCACTCTAGGGAACACTGAAGCTTTCTTT.

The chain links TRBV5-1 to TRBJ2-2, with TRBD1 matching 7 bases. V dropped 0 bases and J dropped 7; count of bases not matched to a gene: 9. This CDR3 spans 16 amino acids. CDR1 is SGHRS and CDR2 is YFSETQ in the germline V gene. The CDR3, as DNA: TGCGCCAGCAGCTTGGGACAGGGCGTTGGAAACGGGGAGCTGTTTTTT. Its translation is CASSLGQGVGNGELFF.

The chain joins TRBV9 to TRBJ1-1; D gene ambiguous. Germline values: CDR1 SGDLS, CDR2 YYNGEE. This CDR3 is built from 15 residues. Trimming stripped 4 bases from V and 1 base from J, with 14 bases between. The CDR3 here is CASSPGPLRNTEAFF. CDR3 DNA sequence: TGTGCCAGCAGCCCAGGACCGCTCAGGAACACTGAAGCTTTCTTT.

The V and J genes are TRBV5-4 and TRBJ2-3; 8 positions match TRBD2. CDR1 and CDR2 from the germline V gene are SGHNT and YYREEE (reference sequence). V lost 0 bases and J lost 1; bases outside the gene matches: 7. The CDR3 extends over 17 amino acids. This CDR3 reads CASSLGVAGRGTDTQYF. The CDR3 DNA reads TGTGCCAGCAGCTTGGGGGTAGCGGGAAGGGGCACAGATACGCAGTATTTT.

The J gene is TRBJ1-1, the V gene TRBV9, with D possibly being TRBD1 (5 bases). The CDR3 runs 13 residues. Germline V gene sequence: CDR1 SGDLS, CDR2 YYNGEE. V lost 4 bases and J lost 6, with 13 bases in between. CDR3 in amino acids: CASSFSGGAEAFF. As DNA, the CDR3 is TGTGCCAGCAGCTTTTCCGGAGGGGCTGAAGCTTTCTTT.

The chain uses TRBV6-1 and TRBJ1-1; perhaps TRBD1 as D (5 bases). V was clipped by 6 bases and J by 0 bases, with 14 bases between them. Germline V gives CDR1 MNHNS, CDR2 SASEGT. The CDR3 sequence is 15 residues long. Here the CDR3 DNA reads TGTGCCAGCAGGCTCGGGAGGGGTATGAACACTGAAGCTTTCTTT. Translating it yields CASRLGRGMNTEAFF.

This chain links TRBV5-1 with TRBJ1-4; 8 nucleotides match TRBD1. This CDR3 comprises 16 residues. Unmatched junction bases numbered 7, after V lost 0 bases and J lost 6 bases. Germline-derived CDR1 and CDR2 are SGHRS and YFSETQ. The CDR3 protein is CASSLERQGAYEKLFF. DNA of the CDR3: TGCGCCAGCAGCTTGGAACGCCAGGGGGCGTATGAAAAACTGTTTTTT.

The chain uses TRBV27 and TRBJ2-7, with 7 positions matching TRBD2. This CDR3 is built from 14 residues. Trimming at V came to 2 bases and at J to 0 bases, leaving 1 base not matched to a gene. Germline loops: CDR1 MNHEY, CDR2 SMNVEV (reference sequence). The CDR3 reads CASSLGRVSYEQYF. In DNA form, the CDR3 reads TGTGCCAGCAGTTTAGGGAGGGTCTCCTACGAGCAGTACTTC.

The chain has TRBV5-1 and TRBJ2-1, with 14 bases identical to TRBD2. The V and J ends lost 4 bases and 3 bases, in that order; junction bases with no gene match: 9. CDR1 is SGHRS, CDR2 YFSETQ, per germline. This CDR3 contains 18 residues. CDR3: CASSTGTSGRGGYNEQFF. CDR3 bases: TGCGCCAGCAGCACCGGGACTAGCGGGAGAGGGGGCTACAATGAGCAGTTCTTC.

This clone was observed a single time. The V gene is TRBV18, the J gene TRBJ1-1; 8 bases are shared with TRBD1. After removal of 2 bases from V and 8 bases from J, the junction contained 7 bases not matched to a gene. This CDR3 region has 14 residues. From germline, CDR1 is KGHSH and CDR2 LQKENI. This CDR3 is CASSPGQGSGEAFF. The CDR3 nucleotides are TGTGCCAGCTCACCAGGACAGGGTTCGGGAGAAGCTTTCTTT.

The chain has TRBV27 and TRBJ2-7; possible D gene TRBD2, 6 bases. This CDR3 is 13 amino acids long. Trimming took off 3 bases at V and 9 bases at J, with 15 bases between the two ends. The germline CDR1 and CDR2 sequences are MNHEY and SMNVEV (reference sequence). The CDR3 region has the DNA TGTGCCAGCAGTTTTAGGCTAGGGCGGGGGCAGTACTTC. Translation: CASSFRLGRGQYF.

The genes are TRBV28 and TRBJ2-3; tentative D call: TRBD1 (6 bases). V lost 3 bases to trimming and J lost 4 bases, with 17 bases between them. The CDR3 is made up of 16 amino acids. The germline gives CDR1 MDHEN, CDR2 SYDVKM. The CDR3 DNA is TGTGCCAGCAGTTTCCTGGGGGCCAAGGTAGCAGATACGCAGTATTTT. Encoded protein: CASSFLGAKVADTQYF.

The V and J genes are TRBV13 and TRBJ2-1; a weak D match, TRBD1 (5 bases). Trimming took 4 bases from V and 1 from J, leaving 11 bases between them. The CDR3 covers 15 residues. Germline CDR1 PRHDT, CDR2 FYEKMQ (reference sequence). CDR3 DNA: TGTGCCAGCAGCTCGAGGACACCATCCTACAATGAGCAGTTCTTC. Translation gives CASSSRTPSYNEQFF.

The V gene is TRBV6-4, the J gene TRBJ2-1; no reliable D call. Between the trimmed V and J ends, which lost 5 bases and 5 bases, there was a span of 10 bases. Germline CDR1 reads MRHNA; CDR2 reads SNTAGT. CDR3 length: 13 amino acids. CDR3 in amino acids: CASSPQLHNEQFF. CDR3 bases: TGTGCCAGCAGTCCGCAACTTCACAATGAGCAGTTCTTC.

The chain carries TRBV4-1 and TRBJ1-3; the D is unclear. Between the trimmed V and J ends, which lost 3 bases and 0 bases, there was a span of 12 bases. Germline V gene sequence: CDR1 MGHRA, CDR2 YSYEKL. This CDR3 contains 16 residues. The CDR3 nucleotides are TGCGCCAGCAGCCACAACAGTGCTGACTCTGGAAACACCATATATTTT. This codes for CASSHNSADSGNTIYF.

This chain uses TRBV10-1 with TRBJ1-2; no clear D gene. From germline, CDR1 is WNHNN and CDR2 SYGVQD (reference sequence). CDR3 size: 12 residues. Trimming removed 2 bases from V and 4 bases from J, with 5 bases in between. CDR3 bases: TGCGCCAGCAGTGAGGACGGCTATGGCTACACCTTC. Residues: CASSEDGYGYTF.